This entry is about one TCR beta chain. This specimen belongs to a study of blood T cell repertoires in COVID-19. In the study overall: The United States, Italy and Spain were the sources of the acute and convalescent COVID-19 samples. T cells, B-cell-depleted T cells, or PBMCs provided the cDNA or gDNA that served as material.

Some clones are missing from TCRdb's copy, which holds only in-frame ones; the method was immunoSEQ multiplex PCR. The table has approximately 91,000 clones, more than 60% seen once. Unmatched junction bases numbered 3, after V lost 0 bases and J lost 3 bases. The length of the CDR3 is 15 residues. Per the germline V gene, CDR1 is KGHSH and CDR2 is LQKENI. This clonotype originated in a man in his 70s with acute or convalescent COVID-19. The chain combines TRBV18 with TRBJ2-7, with 9 positions matching TRBD1. Sequenced sample: peripheral blood. Here the CDR3 reads CASSPPGTGRYEQYF. The CDR3 nucleotides are TGTGCCAGCTCACCACCTGGGACAGGGCGCTACGAGCAGTACTTC. The full variable domain, rest sourced from reference TRBV18 and TRBJ2-7, is NAGVMQNPRHLVRRRGQEARLRCSPMKGHSHVYWYRQLPEEGLKFMVYLQKENIIDESGMPKERFSAEFPKEGPSILRIQQVVRGDSAAYFCASSPPGTGRYEQYFGPGTRLTVT.